This TCR beta chain was identified during a study of blood T cell repertoires in COVID-19. As for the study in general: Italy, Spain and the United States were the sources of the convalescent and acute COVID-19 samples. From T cells, B-cell-depleted T cells, or PBMCs came the material, which was cDNA or gDNA.

Under the authors' procedure: Estimated nucleated cell counts came from reference gene primer amplification. The method was immunoSEQ multiplex PCR; TCRdb's version includes in-frame clones alone and lacks a portion of them. Clone size and the V and J calls come from that table; the DNA yielded D and trimming. The sample records almost 200,000 clones, just under 85% being singletons. The V and J ends lost 4 bases and 3 bases, in that order; junction bases with no gene match: 14. The germline V gene encodes CDR1 GTSNPN and CDR2 SVGIG (reference sequence). The CDR3 has 16 amino acids. The sequenced material came from peripheral blood. The sequence was collected from a man in his fifties or sixties with COVID-19, enrolled during active disease. The chain is built from TRBV30 and TRBJ1-2; 7 nucleotides agree with TRBD1. DNA for the CDR3: TGTGCCTGGACGTTCCGGGACAGTAAGGGTTACTATGGCTACACCTTC. Translated, it gives CAWTFRDSKGYYGYTF.